The 16 T cell receptor beta chains reported below all come from one sample, sequenced in a study of patients and donors after allogeneic stem cell transplantation. TCRdb recomputed calls from the RT-PCR reads with MiXCR, one row per CDR3 protein. The sample carries hundreds of thousands of distinct CDR3 sequences, 38% recorded once. Sequencing was done on a sample of blood, either unsorted or a sorted T cell fraction (not recorded which). The receptor source for this set is a human donor who was either an allogeneic HSCT recipient or a stem cell or donor lymphocyte infusion donor (not recorded which). It is not recorded whose cells these are; they may come from a transplant donor.

The genes are TRBV5-8 and TRBJ1-2; D might be TRBD1 (5 bases). This CDR3 has 14 amino acids. V was trimmed by 1 base and J by 4 bases, leaving 11 bases between them. From germline, CDR1 is SGHTS and CDR2 YDEGEE. CDR3 sequence (DNA): TGTGCCAGCAGCTTGTACGGCAGGGTCTATGGCTACACCTTC. This sequence encodes CASSLYGRVYGYTF.

The chain combines TRBV4-1 with TRBJ2-7; 7 nucleotides align to TRBD2. The CDR3 loop spans 14 amino acids. Germline-derived CDR1 and CDR2 are MGHRA and YSYEKL. V shed 4 bases, J shed 5 bases, and the junction held 8 bases outside the gene matches. The CDR3: CASSRQRGGDEQYF. CDR3 nucleotide sequence: TGCGCCAGCAGCCGCCAGCGGGGTGGCGACGAGCAGTACTTC.

The gene calls are TRBV11-2 and TRBJ2-1; 10 bases agree with TRBD1. The CDR3 is 16 amino acids. V lost 6 bases and J lost 4; bases outside the gene matches: 9. The V gene's germline CDR1 is SGHAT and CDR2 FQNNGV. The CDR3 protein is CASSPWTGGIYNEQFF. In DNA form, the CDR3 reads TGTGCCAGCAGTCCCTGGACAGGGGGGATTTACAATGAGCAGTTCTTC.

This clonotype was observed a handful of times. The V and J genes are TRBV6-6 and TRBJ1-4; no clear D. V was clipped by 0 bases and J by 7 bases, with 15 bases between them. CDR1 and CDR2 from the germline V gene are MNHNY and SVGAGI (reference sequence). The CDR3 loop spans 16 amino acids. CDR3 sequence reads: CASSYSDLPPAEKLFF. CDR3 bases: TGTGCCAGCAGTTACTCTGACCTACCACCGGCTGAAAAACTGTTTTTT.

The CDR3 DNA reads TGCGCCAGCAGCCACCCCGGTCGAAAGCCCCAGCATTTT. It codes for CASSHPGRKPQHF. The gene calls are TRBV4-1 and TRBJ1-5; D gene unclear. Germline CDR1 MGHRA, CDR2 YSYEKL. Trimming left V 3 bases short and J 8 bases short, with 11 bases between. The CDR3 spans 13 residues.

This chain links TRBV30 with TRBJ1-1, with 7 bases identical to TRBD1. Losses at the gene ends were 5 bases for V and 2 bases for J; bases not matched to a gene: 8. Germline CDR1 GTSNPN, CDR2 SVGIG (reference sequence). The CDR3 loop spans 14 amino acids. The CDR3 DNA reads as TGTGCCTGGGACCCGACAGGGCGAAACACTGAAGCTTTCTTT. It codes for CAWDPTGRNTEAFF.

V gene TRBV9 combines with J gene TRBJ2-5; 7 bases map to TRBD1. The V gene end was trimmed by 3 bases and the J gene end by 6 bases; junction bases not matched to a gene: 2. Germline V gene data show CDR1 as SGDLS and CDR2 as YYNGEE. The CDR3 length is 12 residues. CDR3 amino acids: CASSGQGQTQYF. In DNA, the CDR3 is TGTGCCAGCAGCGGACAGGGACAGACCCAGTACTTC.

Ten or more counts support this clonotype. The rearrangement joins TRBV5-1 to TRBJ1-1; 8 bases are a match to TRBD1. Germline CDR1 reads SGHRS; CDR2 reads YFSETQ. The CDR3 spans 15 residues. V lost 0 bases and J lost 3; bases outside the gene matches: 4. The CDR3 loop reads CASSLGQGAYTEAFF. CDR3 bases: TGCGCCAGCAGCTTGGGGCAGGGGGCTTACACTGAAGCTTTCTTT.

The CDR3 spells CASSSGRLELLDTQYF. CDR3 DNA: TGCGCCAGCAGCTCAGGACGGCTCGAACTATTGGATACGCAGTATTTT. This sequence joins TRBV5-1 and TRBJ2-3; D unclear. Trimming left V 3 bases short and J 6 bases short, with 20 bases between. Germline CDR1 reads SGHRS; CDR2 reads YFSETQ. The CDR3 has 16 amino acids.

This clonotype was recorded a few times. This rearrangement joins TRBV12-3 or TRBV12-4 to TRBJ1-5; 9 positions match TRBD1. V was clipped by 7 bases and J by 4 bases; unmatched bases: 8. The length of the CDR3 is 15 residues. The CDR3 here is CASTLTGGENQPQHF. The DNA of the CDR3 is TGTGCCAGCACCCTAACAGGGGGCGAGAATCAGCCCCAGCATTTT.

A note on this clonotype: This may come from a read error, since a much larger clone is one base off. The V and J genes are TRBV9 and TRBJ1-1; no firm D call. The CDR3 covers 14 residues. In germline, CDR1 is SGDLS, CDR2 YYNGEE. V was cut by 3 bases and J by 6 bases, with 15 bases left in between. The CDR3 sequence: CASSGAPRDPEAFF. CDR3 coding DNA: TGTGCCAGCAGCGGAGCCCCTCGAGACCCTGAAGCTTTCTTT.

Written as DNA, the CDR3 is TGTGCCAGCAGTCCAACAGAAGAAGGGTACCATGGCTACACCTTC. Its protein product is CASSPTEEGYHGYTF. The rearrangement uses TRBV12-3 or TRBV12-4 and TRBJ1-2; D call uncertain. V was shortened by 5 bases and J by 6 bases, with 19 bases between the two germline ends. This CDR3 is 15 amino acids long.

The chain uses TRBV24-1 and TRBJ2-3; D tentatively fits TRBD1 or TRBD2 (6 bases each). Trimming took off 4 bases at V and 4 bases at J, with 11 bases between the two ends. CDR1 is KGHDR, CDR2 SFDVKD, per germline. The CDR3 loop spans 14 amino acids. CDR3 in amino acids: CATSDNGGADTQYF. The CDR3, as DNA: TGTGCCACCAGTGACAACGGGGGCGCAGATACGCAGTATTTT.

This clonotype occurred once. This chain links TRBV28 with TRBJ2-7; tentatively, D is TRBD1 or TRBD2 (6 bases each). Germline V gene data show CDR1 as MDHEN and CDR2 as SYDVKM. V was shortened by 3 bases and J by 3 bases, with 24 bases between the two germline ends. The CDR3 is made up of 18 amino acids. CDR3 nucleotides: TGTGCCAGCAGTTTCCCGCCCGTAGGGGGGAGCTTCCGCTACGAGCAGTACTTC. Translated, it gives CASSFPPVGGSFRYEQYF.

This chain links TRBV7-3 with TRBJ2-2; D is unresolved. Germline CDR1 is SGHTA and CDR2 is FQGTGA. CDR3 length equals 15 residues. V gave up 5 bases and J gave up 7 bases, with 17 bases separating them. The CDR3 protein is CASSPALSMSGELFF. The CDR3 DNA is TGTGCCAGCAGCCCCGCCCTTTCTATGAGCGGGGAGCTGTTTTTT.

The table lists this clonotype with a few counts. The genes are TRBV24-1 and TRBJ1-5; possibly TRBD1 for D (5 bases). The CDR3 has 13 amino acids. Germline V gives CDR1 KGHDR, CDR2 SFDVKD. Trimming left V 9 bases short and J 7 bases short, with 15 bases between. The CDR3 here is CATGGRGRQPQHF. CDR3 coding DNA: TGTGCCACCGGGGGAAGGGGCAGGCAGCCCCAGCATTTT.